The clone carrying this T cell receptor (beta chain) was observed a handful of times. The antigen remains unidentified. Each donor supplied ten milliliters of peripheral blood. From germline, CDR1 is SGHRS and CDR2 YFSETQ. This CDR3 comprises 15 residues. V lost 5 bases and J lost 6, with 18 bases in between. A second roughly 7 to 12 cycle PCR used barcoded and J-beta primers. The authors tagged each cDNA molecule using a template-switch adaptor with 12 random nucleotides. Each CDR3 protein is one row after TCRdb ran MiXCR on the 5' RACE reads. The sample consists of 1.5 million or so distinct CDR3 sequences, approximately 43% of them appearing once. This record comes from a study of blood T cells in healthy people across ages. Findings and limits, study-wide: Relative to aged donors, long-lived donors carried more naive CD4+ cells and displayed higher diversity.

The sequenced sample consisted of blood. The chain uses TRBV5-1 and TRBJ2-1; the D gene is possibly TRBD2 (6 bases). This sequence originates from a woman in her late teens or twenties in good health. Here the CDR3 reads CASSHPGTGGNEQFF. The CDR3 nucleotides are TGCGCCAGCAGTCATCCCGGGACTGGTGGCAATGAGCAGTTCTTC.